This T cell receptor beta chain was documented in a study of siplizumab effects on memory and regulatory T cells. Sequencing was performed with immunoSEQ multiplex PCR; in TCRdb, only in-frame clones are kept and a portion is missing. Found here are roughly 56,000 clones, around 97% of them singletons; the top ten hold roughly 1.1%. With 2 bases removed from V and 4 bases from J, the gap between germline ends came to 11 bases. The CDR3 has 14 residues. Germline CDR1 reads MNHNS; CDR2 reads SASEGT. The sample was naive CD8+ T cells sorted from blood. V gene TRBV6-1 combines with J gene TRBJ2-5; TRBD1 might be the D (6 bases). The source is a human donor in good health. CDR3 loop: CASSEYRAGETQYF. Here the CDR3 DNA reads TGTGCCAGCAGTGAATACAGGGCGGGAGAGACCCAGTACTTC.